This TCR beta chain stems from a study of technical replicates of blood from a few donors. Libraries were prepared by immunoSEQ multiplex PCR; TCRdb keeps only in-frame clonotypes and omits some of them. The table includes about 69,000 clones, around 90% detected once. The CDR3 covers 15 residues. Trimming stripped 5 bases from V and 6 bases from J, with 14 bases between. Per the germline V gene, CDR1 is SEHNR and CDR2 is FQNEAQ (reference sequence). This receptor was obtained from a human donor in good health. Some clones in this sample may be carry-over from other donors' samples. The chain carries TRBV7-9 and TRBJ1-6, with D hard to call. Sequencing was performed on PBMCs. The DNA of the CDR3 is TGTGCCAGCAGCCCCCGGGCAGGACTTAATTCACCCCTCCACTTT. Translated: CASSPRAGLNSPLHF. The full variable domain, its missing parts supplied by reference TRBV7-9 and TRBJ1-6, is DTGVSQNPRHKITKRGQNVTFRCDPISEHNRLYWYRQTLGQGPEFLTYFQNEAQLEKSRLLSDRFSAERPKGSFSTLEIQRTEQGDSAMYLCASSPRAGLNSPLHFGNGTRLTVT.